This TCR beta chain was documented in a study of cytomegalovirus exposure and HLA in healthy donors (dated by TCRdb to 2015 to 2018). Regarding the complete study: A later analysis indicated that the 90 to 150 validation repertoires were generated on the platform also employed for the roughly 650 repertoires of the first cohort. High-throughput TCR immunosequencing, statistical association of individual TCRs with disease status, and machine learning were combined to predict cytomegalovirus infection status. The study aimed to test whether cataloging public T cell receptors could reveal signatures of past pathogen exposure. A separate validation cohort of 100 to 150 different subjects was used in addition to the approximately 700-subject first cohort.

The library was prepared using the immunoSEQ multiplex PCR assay. On the authors' methods: A statistical classification framework was built to diagnose cytomegalovirus status from the catalog of TCR beta chain sequences. Entries here come from immuneACCESS through TCRdb and include only in-frame sequences with V and J called. Some clones fail to appear in such tables; in the studies checked, an unresolved V gene covers under half of the shortfall, and the cause of the remainder is unknown. That table gives V, J and clone size, and the DNA gave D and trimming. The sample yields about 150,000 clones; about 89% were counted once. The ten largest clones take up more than 2.5% of the sample. Donors formed part of the validation cohort, which comprised 120 subjects and was distinct from the first cohort of 690 or so subjects. Findings and caveats that apply to the study as a whole: A few of the identified cytomegalovirus-associated TCR beta chains were confirmed in vitro to be specific for cytomegalovirus antigens. While some public TCRs were present in many individuals, most TCR sequences turned up only very rarely across donors. The validation cohort had no HLA typing available for a later analysis, so co-occurrence within that cohort was assessed over all 130 or so repertoires. It was suggested by the authors that the approach could potentially be generalized to other disease states and immunological phenotypes. In a later analysis, TCRs clustered in the first cohort were found to also tend to co-occur in the 120 validation repertoires, with 85% to 95% of cluster scores above 0. In both the original and validation cohorts, the classifier was reported to diagnose cytomegalovirus status with high specificity and sensitivity. In the study, around 150 TCR beta chains were listed as associated with cytomegalovirus.

According to the germline V gene, CDR1 reads MNHNS and CDR2 reads SASEGT. Spanning cysteine to phenylalanine, the CDR3 consists of 14 amino acids. Left in the record is the CDR3 DNA by itself, 42 bases read in frame from the first base. The germline V end is reduced by 4 bases and the J end by 3 bases; junction bases left unmatched: 0. This clone was seen only a few times. The antigen this receptor binds is unknown. No qualities accompany the bases; no much larger clone lies one base away. The rearranged segments are TRBV6-1 and TRBJ2-2; TRBD1 fits 9 bases in the junction. The receptor was isolated from a woman younger than 30 in good health and CMV-seropositive. Sequencing input: PBMCs. In nucleotide form, the sequence is TGTGCCAGCAGTGGACAGGGGGACACCGGGGAGCTGTTTTTT. Its protein reads: CASSGQGDTGELFF.